This is a list of T cell receptor beta chains from one sample in a study of response to subunit inactivated influenza vaccine. Each CDR3 protein gets one entry after TCRdb re-called the RT-PCR reads with MiXCR. The sample carries about half a million distinct CDR3 sequences, 25% recorded once. The material sequenced was CD4+ T cells sorted from PBMCs, taken 5 days after vaccination. The receptors shown here come from a man aged 50-59 years who received an inactivated influenza vaccine. The CDR3 runs from the conserved cysteine through the conserved F or W. The D gene is left open where the match is weak. Not all rows give a size; the values are once, few, many and, for expanded clones, a class.

clone_size: NA; j_call: TRBJ2-1; d_call: NA; v_call: TRBV5-1; cdr3_nt: TGCGCCAGCAGCTTGTTGGGGGAGGTGGCTGACAATGAGCAGTTCTTC; cdr3_aa: CASSLLGEVADNEQFF
clone_size: NA; j_call: TRBJ2-7; d_call: NA; v_call: TRBV5-4; cdr3_nt: TGTGCCAGCAGCATAGAACCGGGCCACGGTTACGAGCAGTACTTC; cdr3_aa: CASSIEPGHGYEQYF
clone_size: few; j_call: TRBJ2-1; d_call: TRBD1; v_call: TRBV24-1; cdr3_nt: TGTGCCACCAGTGATAGGACAGGGAAGCCCGGTGGGAATGAGCAGTTCTTC; cdr3_aa: CATSDRTGKPGGNEQFF
clone_size: NA; j_call: TRBJ1-4; d_call: NA; v_call: TRBV9; cdr3_nt: TGTGCCAGCAGCACCGGGGAGTCGAATGAAAAACTGTTTTTT; cdr3_aa: CASSTGESNEKLFF
clone_size: NA; j_call: TRBJ2-3; d_call: TRBD2; v_call: TRBV7-2; cdr3_nt: TGTGCCAGCAGCTTAAAAGCGGGAGGGGCAGATACGCAGTATTTT; cdr3_aa: CASSLKAGGADTQYF
clone_size: NA; j_call: TRBJ2-3; d_call: NA; v_call: TRBV20-1; cdr3_nt: TGCAGTGCTAGACTCCTGGGGAAGCCACAAGATACGCAGTATTTT; cdr3_aa: CSARLLGKPQDTQYF
clone_size: few; j_call: TRBJ1-6; d_call: NA; v_call: TRBV7-3; cdr3_nt: TGTGCCAGCAGCTTAAATCTGAATTCACCCCTCCACTTT; cdr3_aa: CASSLNLNSPLHF
clone_size: few; j_call: TRBJ2-7; d_call: NA; v_call: TRBV29-1; cdr3_nt: TGCAGCGTTACGTATGGGGCGCCCCGGGAGCAGTACTTC; cdr3_aa: CSVTYGAPREQYF
clone_size: few; j_call: TRBJ1-2; d_call: NA; v_call: TRBV5-1; cdr3_nt: TGCGCCAGCGGATCCTCTACAGGGAACTATGGCTACACCTTC; cdr3_aa: CASGSSTGNYGYTF
clone_size: few; j_call: TRBJ2-5; d_call: TRBD2; v_call: TRBV7-2; cdr3_nt: TGTGCCAGCAGCTTAGCGCTAGCGGGGGGGCCTTGGGAGACCCAGTACTTC; cdr3_aa: CASSLALAGGPWETQYF
clone_size: NA; j_call: TRBJ1-1; d_call: NA; v_call: TRBV5-1; cdr3_nt: TGCGCCAGCGGCGCACAGGGGAACACTGAAGCTTTCTTT; cdr3_aa: CASGAQGNTEAFF
clone_size: NA; j_call: TRBJ1-4; d_call: NA; v_call: TRBV2; cdr3_nt: TGTGCCACCTCCGGGACGGGTGAAAAACTGTTTTTT; cdr3_aa: CATSGTGEKLFF
clone_size: many; j_call: TRBJ2-1; d_call: TRBD2; v_call: TRBV20-1; cdr3_nt: TGCAGTGCTCGCGGGAGGGCTTACAATGAGCAGTTCTTC; cdr3_aa: CSARGRAYNEQFF